There are many counts of the clone carrying this T cell receptor beta chain. What it binds is not known. Amplification targeted TCR beta CDR3 regions from RNA transcripts. In the first-round RT-PCR of the TCR CDR3, the HTBI primer set was used. TCRdb recomputed calls from the multiplex PCR reads with MiXCR, one row per CDR3 protein. The table shows hundreds of thousands of distinct CDR3 sequences, with 13% to 15% occurring only once. The data were taken from a study of T cells in Graves' hyperthyroidism and ophthalmopathy. Study-wide points: The model anticipated ophthalmopathy a median around six months pre-onset.

The CDR3 runs 15 residues. CDR1 SNHLY and CDR2 FYNNEI come from the germline V gene. V gave up 6 bases and J gave up 5 bases; unmatched junction bases: 4. Stable disease denoted Graves' hyperthyroidism without ophthalmopathy progression within 18 months. The sample taken for sequencing was blood. The chain recombines TRBV2 with TRBJ2-1; TRBD2 aligns across 13 bases. This receptor was obtained from a woman aged 18-29 years with Graves' hyperthyroidism. CDR3 DNA: TGTGCCAGCAGGGTGACTAGCGGGAGGCACAATGAGCAGTTCTTC. This translates into CASRVTSGRHNEQFF.